This entry lists 32 T cell receptor beta chains sequenced from one sample in a study of response to subunit inactivated influenza vaccine. TCRdb re-called the RT-PCR reads with MiXCR, one entry per CDR3 protein. The table lists about 540,000 distinct CDR3 sequences, roughly 25% of them singletons. A further study also used this sample, focusing on T cells expressing NK-cell markers. That work states: The authors generated TCR beta cDNA through 5'RACE template switching with UMIs.

The sequencing used CD4+ T cells sorted from PBMCs, collected roughly 12 days after vaccination. The receptors stem from a man aged 45 to 65 who received an inactivated influenza vaccine.

The rearrangement joins TRBV28 to TRBJ2-7; possibly TRBD2 for D (6 bases). V was pared by 5 bases and J by 2 bases, with 13 bases between. CDR3 length: 14 amino acids. Germline CDR1 reads MDHEN; CDR2 reads SYDVKM. This chain's CDR3 is CASSAGPTPYEQYF. As DNA, the CDR3 is TGTGCCAGCAGTGCGGGACCGACACCCTACGAGCAGTACTTC.

This clonotype was recorded a few times. This sequence joins TRBV10-3 and TRBJ1-1; D ambiguous. V dropped 6 bases and J dropped 1 base, with 9 bases sitting between them. The length of the CDR3 is 13 residues. CDR1 and CDR2 (germline): ENHRY, SYGVKD. CDR3 protein: CAIRRTANTEAFF. The CDR3 coding sequence is TGTGCCATCAGGAGAACAGCGAACACTGAAGCTTTCTTT.

This clonotype was detected many times. The chain has TRBV18 and TRBJ2-1; D may be TRBD2 (6 bases). The germline V gene encodes CDR1 KGHSH and CDR2 LQKENI. Trimming shortened V by 4 bases and J by 6 bases, and 10 bases separated the two germline ends. CDR3 length equals 13 residues. The CDR3 sequence is CASSLTEGNEQFF. The CDR3 nucleotides read TGTGCCAGCTCACTCACGGAGGGCAATGAGCAGTTCTTC.

In regard to this clonotype: A read error may explain this, as a much larger clone is one base away. The chain couples TRBV5-5 to TRBJ2-1; TRBD2 aligns across 7 bases. J lost 4 bases, V lost 0 bases, and 7 bases had no gene match. Germline V gene lookup returns CDR1 SGHKS and CDR2 YYEKEE (reference sequence). This CDR3 has 16 amino acids. The DNA of the CDR3 is TGTGCCAGCAGCTTGGAAGTAAGGCGGGGGTACAATGAGCAGTTCTTC. This codes for CASSLEVRRGYNEQFF.

V and J are TRBV7-9 and TRBJ2-1; 10 bases agree with TRBD1. Trimming cost V 5 bases and J 9 bases; bases outside gene matches: 10. CDR3 length: 15 amino acids. Germline V lookup: CDR1 SEHNR, CDR2 FQNEAQ (reference sequence). The CDR3 DNA sequence: TGTGCCAGCAGCGTAACACGGACAGGGGGTAGTGAGCAGTTCTTC. Its protein is CASSVTRTGGSEQFF.

This clonotype came up many times. The chain combines TRBV5-1 with TRBJ2-2; D may correspond to TRBD1 or TRBD2 (6 bases each). Trimming took 0 bases from V and 4 from J, leaving 13 bases between them. The CDR3 runs to 16 residues. CDR1 SGHRS and CDR2 YFSETQ come from the germline V gene. This CDR3 reads CASSLDARGGTGELFF. The CDR3 nucleotides read TGCGCCAGCAGCTTGGATGCCAGGGGAGGCACCGGGGAGCTGTTTTTT. Using reference TRBV5-1 and TRBJ2-2 for the parts outside the CDR3, the full variable domain is KAGVTQTPRYLIKTRGQQVTLSCSPISGHRSVSWYQQTPGQGLQFLFEYFSETQRNKGNFPGRFSGRQFSNSRSEMNVSTLELGDSALYLCASSLDARGGTGELFFGEGSRLTVL.

This clonotype was recorded a few times. The CDR3 region has the DNA TGCAGTGCTAGAGACGATGAGCAGTTCTTC. It specifies CSARDDEQFF. The rearrangement links TRBV20-1 to TRBJ2-1, with D unresolved. From germline, CDR1 is DFQATT and CDR2 SNEGSKA (reference sequence). Deletions cut 0 bases from V and 8 bases from J, with 2 bases between. The CDR3 has 10 amino acids.

The rearrangement joins TRBV20-1 to TRBJ2-7; D not certain. The germline V and J ends were trimmed by 3 bases and 7 bases, with 16 bases remaining between them. CDR3 length: 13 residues. Germline V gene sequence: CDR1 DFQATT, CDR2 SNEGSKA (reference sequence). The CDR3 DNA follows: TGCAGTGCTAGTCCCCCGGAATCCAGGGAGCAGTACTTC. Its protein is CSASPPESREQYF.

This clonotype was counted many times. This rearrangement joins TRBV7-3 to TRBJ2-7, with D possibly matching TRBD2 (5 bases). This CDR3 is 14 amino acids long. V was cut by 5 bases and J by 0 bases, with 11 bases left in between. Germline loops: CDR1 SGHTA, CDR2 FQGTGA. The CDR3 DNA follows: TGTGCCAGCAGCCCCTTGGGGAGCTCCTACGAGCAGTACTTC. As protein: CASSPLGSSYEQYF.

The chain is built from TRBV11-2 and TRBJ2-5; 12 positions match TRBD2. V trimming: 4 bases; J trimming: 2 bases; junction bases outside the gene matches: 5. There are 16 residues in the CDR3. Per germline, CDR1 SGHAT and CDR2 FQNNGV. The CDR3 spells CASSSTGLAGQETQYF. The DNA for the CDR3 is TGTGCCAGCAGCTCGACCGGACTAGCGGGGCAAGAGACCCAGTACTTC.

This clonotype was picked up many times. The genes are TRBV18 and TRBJ2-5, with D perhaps matching TRBD1 or TRBD2 (5 bases each). V shed 8 bases and J shed 4 bases, with 11 bases lying between them. CDR1 is KGHSH, CDR2 LQKENI, per germline. The CDR3 length is 12 residues. CDR3 amino acids: CASSRERETQYF. The CDR3, as DNA: TGTGCCAGCAGCAGGGAGAGAGAGACCCAGTACTTC.

A few counts support this clonotype. V usage is TRBV2 and J usage is TRBJ1-1; D ambiguous. This CDR3 is 15 amino acids long. Germline V lookup: CDR1 SNHLY, CDR2 FYNNEI. V lost 6 bases and J 6 bases, leaving 20 bases between the germline ends. The CDR3 spells CASSAQKTRVAEAFF. The CDR3 DNA follows: TGTGCCAGCAGCGCACAGAAGACGAGGGTAGCTGAAGCTTTCTTT.

The chain carries TRBV11-2 and TRBJ2-7; D gene unclear. With 2 bases removed from V and 0 bases from J, the gap between germline ends came to 8 bases. The germline V gene encodes CDR1 SGHAT and CDR2 FQNNGV. The CDR3 is made up of 14 amino acids. The CDR3 loop reads CASSLSRPSYEQYF. The CDR3, as DNA: TGTGCCAGCAGCTTATCCAGGCCCTCCTACGAGCAGTACTTC.

J is TRBJ1-1 and V is TRBV5-1; D is ambiguous. The CDR3 extends over 14 amino acids. V shed 1 base and J shed 3 bases, with 10 bases lying between them. Germline CDR1 and CDR2: SGHRS and YFSETQ. CDR3 DNA: TGCGCCAGCAGCTTGTTCGGCAGAGACACTGAAGCTTTCTTT. Translated: CASSLFGRDTEAFF.

This clonotype was counted a few times. The rearrangement joins TRBV7-2 to TRBJ2-2; D not certain. Germline lookup yields CDR1 SGHTA and CDR2 FQGNSA. The CDR3 contains 16 residues. Trimming removed 1 base from V and 1 base from J, with 10 bases in between. For the CDR3, the DNA is TGTGCCAGCAGCTTAGGAACGCGACTGAACACCGGGGAGCTGTTTTTT. It translates to CASSLGTRLNTGELFF. The entire variable domain, with the rest obtained from reference TRBV7-2 and TRBJ2-2, is as follows: GAGVSQSPSNKVTEKGKDVELRCDPISGHTALYWYRQSLGQGLEFLIYFQGNSAPDKSGLPSDRFSAERTGGSVSTLTIQRTQQEDSAVYLCASSLGTRLNTGELFFGEGSRLTVL.

The count of this clonotype is one. The chain recombines TRBV10-3 with TRBJ2-7, with a tentative D call TRBD2 (7 bases). Between the trimmed V and J ends, which lost 6 bases and 6 bases, there was a span of 21 bases. The CDR3 runs to 15 residues. Germline CDR1 reads ENHRY; CDR2 reads SYGVKD. DNA of the CDR3: TGTGCCATCAGGGATGAGGGGGGGCCGATAAGCGAGCAGTACTTC. Protein product: CAIRDEGGPISEQYF.

The rearrangement joins TRBV5-1 to TRBJ2-7, with 9 bases that match TRBD2. V was clipped by 0 bases and J by 1 base; unmatched bases: 2. The CDR3 runs to 15 residues. Looked up from germline, CDR1 is SGHRS and CDR2 is YFSETQ. The CDR3, as DNA: TGCGCCAGCAGCTTGGTAGCGGGAGCGTCCTACGAGCAGTACTTC. Protein product: CASSLVAGASYEQYF.

The sample holds many counts of this clonotype. The chain uses TRBV2 and TRBJ1-5; a possible D gene is TRBD1 (5 bases). This CDR3 has 13 amino acids. Germline assignment: CDR1 SNHLY and CDR2 FYNNEI. Trimming took off 4 bases at V and 7 bases at J, with 11 bases between the two ends. Here the CDR3 DNA reads TGTGCCAGCAGTGTCAGCAGGGACCAGCCCCAGCATTTT. Translation gives CASSVSRDQPQHF.

V usage is TRBV28 and J usage is TRBJ1-3, with D unclear. The CDR3 sequence is 13 residues long. The V end lost 6 bases, the J end lost 5 bases, and 11 bases lay between the germline ends. Looked up from germline, CDR1 is MDHEN and CDR2 is SYDVKM. This CDR3 is CASRLPSRNTIYF. The CDR3 bases are TGTGCCAGCAGACTCCCCTCAAGAAACACCATATATTTT.

This clonotype turned up a few times. V is TRBV12-3 or TRBV12-4 and J is TRBJ2-5, with D possibly TRBD2 on 7 matching bases. The CDR3 runs 13 residues. Trimming removed 3 bases from V and 6 bases from J, with 11 bases in between. In nucleotides, the CDR3 is TGTGCCAGCAGTTTTGCGGGGGCGAAGACCCAGTACTTC. The encoded protein is CASSFAGAKTQYF.

This clonotype was recorded a few times. The chain joins TRBV7-9 to TRBJ1-2, with a possible D match to TRBD1 (5 bases). Germline V gene lookup returns CDR1 SEHNR and CDR2 FQNEAQ (reference sequence). V was shortened by 5 bases and J by 7 bases, with 11 bases between the two germline ends. This CDR3 has 12 amino acids. CDR3 bases: TGTGCCAGCAGCCGGGGACGGAGTGGCTACACCTTC. Its translation: CASSRGRSGYTF.

The gene calls are TRBV9 and TRBJ2-2; 7 bases are shared with TRBD2. The CDR3 spans 17 residues. Germline values: CDR1 SGDLS, CDR2 YYNGEE. After removal of 8 bases from V and 0 bases from J, the junction contained 13 bases not matched to a gene. This CDR3 is CASSKRGDPSNTGELFF. CDR3 nucleotides: TGTGCCAGTTCAAAGCGGGGAGATCCTTCGAACACCGGGGAGCTGTTTTTT.

In this sample, this clonotype turned up a few times. This chain links TRBV20-1 with TRBJ1-2, with D uncertain. The CDR3 totals 13 residues. Germline V gives CDR1 DFQATT, CDR2 SNEGSKA (reference sequence). The V gene lost 0 bases and the J gene lost 5 bases, with 10 bases spanning the gap. CDR3 sequence: CSARDTTSYGYTF. DNA for the CDR3: TGCAGTGCTAGAGATACGACGTCTTATGGCTACACCTTC.

Turning to this clonotype: Compared with germline, one end of the junction differs, possibly owing to a read error. The rearrangement uses TRBV5-1 and TRBJ2-7, with TRBD1 matching 8 bases. The CDR3 totals 14 residues. The germline gives CDR1 SGHRS, CDR2 YFSETQ. The CDR3 coding sequence is TGCGCCAGCAGCGGTCAGGGGGCCATCTACAAGCAGTACTTC. Translating gives CASSGQGAIYKQYF.

The chain couples TRBV5-1 to TRBJ2-6; D gene ambiguous. Germline CDR1 is SGHRS and CDR2 is YFSETQ. V shed 0 bases and J shed 2 bases, with 15 bases lying between them. This CDR3 spans 18 amino acids. In DNA, the CDR3 is TGCGCCAGCAGCTTGGAGCCAGGTCTGACTCCTGGGGCCAACGTCCTGACTTTC. It specifies CASSLEPGLTPGANVLTF.

The rearrangement joins TRBV19 to TRBJ2-1; D remains unclear. The CDR3 runs to 15 residues. V was clipped by 3 bases and J by 0 bases, with 9 bases between them. Germline V gene sequence: CDR1 LNHDA, CDR2 SQIVND (reference sequence). The chain's CDR3 is CASSIRLSSYNEQFF. The CDR3 coding sequence is TGTGCCAGTAGTATTCGACTCTCCTCCTACAATGAGCAGTTCTTC.

The chain combines TRBV6-2 or TRBV6-3 with TRBJ2-7; TRBD2 matches 13 bases. Trimming took 6 bases from V and 4 from J; bases not matched to a gene: 6. The CDR3 is made up of 15 amino acids. Germline V gives CDR1 MNHEY, CDR2 SVGEGT. In nucleotides, the CDR3 is TGTGCCAGCAGAAGACTAGCGGGAGGAGCGTACGAGCAGTACTTC. It encodes CASRRLAGGAYEQYF.

This clonotype was counted a few times. V gene TRBV7-6 combines with J gene TRBJ2-1; a weak D match, TRBD1 (5 bases). This CDR3 region has 14 residues. Germline CDR1 is SGHVS and CDR2 is FNYEAQ. The V and J ends lost 2 bases and 7 bases respectively, with 12 bases between them. The CDR3 DNA is TGTGCCAGCAGCTTATTGGCCAGGGCGAATGAGCAGTTCTTC. Translation: CASSLLARANEQFF.

This clonotype came up a few times. The chain couples TRBV5-6 to TRBJ1-5; D remains unclear. This CDR3 spans 14 amino acids. The germline CDR1 and CDR2 sequences are SGHDT and YYEEEE. Deletions cut 3 bases from V and 0 bases from J, with 7 bases between. CDR3 protein: CASSSGLSNQPQHF. As DNA, the CDR3 is TGTGCCAGCAGCTCAGGTCTTAGCAATCAGCCCCAGCATTTT.

The V call is TRBV13, the J call TRBJ2-7, with a weak D call TRBD2 (6 bases). CDR3 length equals 16 residues. Germline CDR1 reads PRHDT; CDR2 reads FYEKMQ (reference sequence). Trimming took off 3 bases at V and 2 bases at J, with 17 bases between the two ends. CDR3 nucleotides: TGTGCCAGCAGCTTGGGGGGACGCGGGATACCCTACGAGCAGTACTTC. Protein: CASSLGGRGIPYEQYF.

This chain connects TRBV7-2 to TRBJ1-1; 9 bases match TRBD1. Trimming cost V 1 base and J 4 bases; bases outside gene matches: 4. The length of the CDR3 is 15 residues. The germline V gene has CDR1 SGHTA and CDR2 FQGNSA. CDR3 amino acids: CASSLVQGAATEAFF. CDR3 in DNA: TGTGCCAGCAGCTTAGTACAGGGGGCAGCCACTGAAGCTTTCTTT.

The rearrangement links TRBV4-3 to TRBJ2-3; D may be TRBD2 (5 bases). The germline gives CDR1 LGHNA, CDR2 YSLEER. This CDR3 is 16 amino acids long. The germline V and J ends were trimmed by 1 base and 2 bases, with 13 bases remaining between them. This CDR3 reads CASSQGLADHTDTQYF. CDR3 DNA: TGCGCCAGCAGCCAAGGGCTAGCCGATCACACAGATACGCAGTATTTT.